These 2 T cell receptor beta chains came from one sample sequenced in a study of breast tumors, draining lymph nodes, adjacent tissues. Samples came from axillary lymph nodes draining the breast cancer. From the multiplex PCR reads, TCRdb called clonotypes with MiXCR, one entry per CDR3 protein. Of 200,000 or so distinct CDR3 sequences in the sample, roughly 29% were seen once. Sequenced: axillary lymph node tissue. Every receptor here comes from a female donor with breast cancer. Some clones in this sample may be carry-over from other donors' samples.

The table lists this clonotype with a few counts. This sequence joins TRBV9 and TRBJ2-1, with 12 bases aligning to TRBD2. This CDR3 comprises 16 residues. V lost 3 bases and J lost 14; bases outside the gene matches: 15. Germline CDR1 reads SGDLS; CDR2 reads YYNGEE. Written as DNA, the CDR3 is TGTGCCAGCAGCGCCGGGACTAGCGGGTACCCACCCCCGGAGTTCTTC. Translated, it gives CASSAGTSGYPPPEFF.

Many counts were recorded for this clonotype. The germline gene is not matched at one end of the junction; a read error may be the cause. CDR3 residues: CAIILDLYHNKQFF. DNA for the CDR3: TGTGCCATCATCTTGGACTTATATCACAATAAGCAGTTCTTC. This chain links TRBV10-3 with TRBJ2-1, with D perhaps matching TRBD2 (5 bases). The CDR3 has 14 residues. CDR1 and CDR2 (germline): ENHRY, SYGVKD.